Sequencing of this T cell receptor (beta chain) was carried out in a study of cytomegalovirus exposure and HLA in healthy donors. Broader study findings: Some public TCRs appeared in many individuals, while most sequences were rare. A later analysis linked a missense variant in DCLRE1C to the trimming of TCR beta V and J genes.

At sampling all donors were nominally healthy, likely with unrecorded immune exposures. Germline assignment: CDR1 SNHLY and CDR2 FYNNEI. Trimming took 4 bases from V and 3 from J; bases not matched to a gene: 3. The CDR3 extends over 13 amino acids. Researchers ran the PCR with 60 Vbeta and 13 Jbeta primers. Authors' data handling: In a later analysis, some 10 million of tens of millions of unique beta chains occurred in at least two donors. Profiling relied on immunoSEQ multiplex PCR, and the TCRdb table lists in-frame clones only, not all of them. The DNA was the basis for D and trimming; V, J and clone size are from that table. The sample has approximately 140,000 clones, 80% seen once. In the case of this clone: Its antigen is unknown.

The V call is TRBV2, the J call TRBJ2-7; 7 bases are shared with TRBD1. Input material: PBMCs. The receptor comes from a male donor in good health and CMV-seropositive. The CDR3 loop reads CASSAGTDYEQYF. The CDR3 DNA reads as TGTGCCAGCAGTGCTGGGACAGACTACGAGCAGTACTTC.